A selection of T cell receptor beta chains follows, all from one sample in a study of T cells after yellow fever vaccination. Each CDR3 protein is one row after TCRdb ran MiXCR on the 5' RACE reads. The sample has nearly 350,000 distinct CDR3 sequences, roughly 8.3% seen once. Sequenced here: PBMCs, sampled 45 days after the first yellow fever vaccination. Every receptor here comes from a man between 18 and 29 years old who received the YFV17D yellow fever vaccine. The CDR3 runs from the conserved cysteine through the conserved F or W. Each record gives: J gene, V gene, clone size, D gene, CDR3 DNA, CDR3 protein. D genes are given only for firm matches. The listing skips clone size in some rows; elsewhere it reads once, few, many or a size class.

TRBJ1-1,TRBV5-1,.,.,TGCGCCAGCAGCCCCCCGGGGGCGTTCCTGCGGCGGGTCTTT,CASSPPGAFLRRVF
TRBJ1-5,TRBV7-2,.,TRBD1,TGTGCCAGCAGCCCCGAGCCGGACAGGAAGGATCAGCCCCAGCATTTT,CASSPEPDRKDQPQHF
TRBJ1-5,TRBV19,few,.,TGTGCCACCAAAGATTTATATCAGCCCCAGCATTTT,CATKDLYQPQHF
TRBJ2-2,TRBV7-3,.,.,TGTGCCAGCAGCTTAAATGCGGGGCTGAACACCGGGGAGCTGTTTTTT,CASSLNAGLNTGELFF
TRBJ1-5,TRBV11-2,few,.,TGTGCCAGCAGCTTAGAGGCAGGGGTTCTTAGCAATCAGCCCCAGCATTTT,CASSLEAGVLSNQPQHF
TRBJ2-7,TRBV6-2/TRBV6-3,few,.,TGTGCCAGCAGCCCAAAGGCCTACGAGCAGTACTTC,CASSPKAYEQYF
TRBJ2-2,TRBV5-6,.,.,TGTGCCAGCAGCTTGGTTTTAGGGAACACCGGGGAGCTGTTTTTT,CASSLVLGNTGELFF
TRBJ2-1,TRBV6-5,.,TRBD1,TGTGCCAGCAGCCTAACAGGGGAAGAGCAGTTCTTC,CASSLTGEEQFF
TRBJ2-4,TRBV4-2,.,TRBD2,TGTGCCAGCAGCCCTAAAGAAGACCTAGCGGGGGGTAGAAACATTCAGTACTTC,CASSPKEDLAGGRNIQYF
TRBJ2-7,TRBV29-1,.,.,TGCAGCGCCCGGGACAACTACGTCGAGCAGTACTTC,CSARDNYVEQYF
TRBJ2-2,TRBV7-3,.,.,TGTGCCAGCCGCGGTGGCGACACCACCGGGGAGCTGTTTTTT,CASRGGDTTGELFF
TRBJ2-3,TRBV7-2,many,TRBD2,TGTGCCAGCAGCTTAGTTGCCGGGGGGGGAGATACGCAGTATTTT,CASSLVAGGGDTQYF
TRBJ1-1,TRBV5-1,many,TRBD1,TGCGCCAGCAGCATGACAGGGGGAATCACTGAAGCTTTCTTT,CASSMTGGITEAFF
TRBJ2-3,TRBV20-1,.,TRBD2,TGCAGTGCTAGAGATCCCCAGCGGGGGGGAACAGATACGCAGTATTTT,CSARDPQRGGTDTQYF
TRBJ2-2,TRBV4-3,few,.,TGCGCCAGCAGCCAAGTGAGGGCGGCCGGGGACCAGGGCACCGGGGAGCTGTTTTTT,CASSQVRAAGDQGTGELFF
TRBJ2-1,TRBV6-1,.,.,TGTGCCAGCAGTGAAGTGCTAGCCTCCCCTCCCTCCGGTGAGCAGTTCTTC,CASSEVLASPPSGEQFF
TRBJ2-7,TRBV11-2,.,.,TGTGCCAGCAGCTTCTGGGGACCTCCGTCCTACGAGCAGTACTTC,CASSFWGPPSYEQYF
TRBJ2-2,TRBV5-1,.,.,TGCGCCGGACCGGGACGGCGCGAACACCGGGGAGCTGTTTTT,CAGPGRREHRGAVF
TRBJ2-4,TRBV3-1,many,TRBD1,TGTGCCAGCAGCCAAGTCTGGACAGGGACCGAAAACATTCAGTACTTC,CASSQVWTGTENIQYF
TRBJ1-1,TRBV12-3/TRBV12-4,few,.,TGTGCCAGCAGTTTCATTGGCGCCATTGAAGCTTTCTTT,CASSFIGAIEAFF
TRBJ2-7,TRBV30,.,.,TGTGCCTGGAGTGTCGCTTTGGGGCTAAGTCAATGGCAGTACTTC,CAWSVALGLSQWQYF
TRBJ2-5,TRBV4-1,few,.,TGCGCCAGCAGCCAAGTGGAGGGGGCGACCCAGTACTTC,CASSQVEGATQYF
TRBJ2-7,TRBV11-2,.,TRBD1,TGTGCCAGCAGCGCCGGGACAGCGGACGAGCAGTACTTC,CASSAGTADEQYF
TRBJ1-1,TRBV6-2/TRBV6-3,few,.,TGTGCCAGCAGTTACGGTTGGTGGGCACCTGAAGCTTTCTTT,CASSYGWWAPEAFF
TRBJ2-3,TRBV4-3,many,.,TGCGCCAGCAGCCAAGAGACAGCCACAGATACGCAGTATTTT,CASSQETATDTQYF
TRBJ2-1,TRBV4-3,few,TRBD2,TGCGCCAGCAGCCAAGGACTAGCGGCTTTCTCCTACAATGAGCAGTTCTTC,CASSQGLAAFSYNEQFF
TRBJ2-3,TRBV28,few,TRBD1,TGTGCCAGCAGTTTCCGACAGGGGGTGTCAGATACGCAGTATTTT,CASSFRQGVSDTQYF
TRBJ2-3,TRBV7-3,.,.,TGTGCCAGCAGCTTAAGGGGGTGGGGCACAGATACGCAGTATTTT,CASSLRGWGTDTQYF
TRBJ2-5,TRBV10-1,.,.,TGCGCCAGCAAGGGGTACGAAGAGACCCAGTACTTC,CASKGYEETQYF
TRBJ1-2,TRBV12-3/TRBV12-4,.,.,TGTGCCAGCAGTTCAACGCCTCCAAGATCCTTACTAACCTTC,CASSSTPPRSLLTF
TRBJ2-5,TRBV4-3,.,TRBD2,TGCGCCAGCAGCCAGCTTCCTCCTAGCGGGGTCGAGACCCAGTACTTC,CASSQLPPSGVETQYF
TRBJ2-7,TRBV12-3/TRBV12-4,.,TRBD1,TGTGCCAGCAGTTTGACAGGGGGCGCGGGGGAGCAGTACTTC,CASSLTGGAGEQYF
TRBJ2-7,TRBV4-3,.,.,TGCGCCAGCAGCCGGGGAGACTCCTACGAGCAGTACTTC,CASSRGDSYEQYF
TRBJ2-7,TRBV20-1,many,.,TGCAGTGCTAGAGCAGGGCTAGCCTACGAGCAGTACTTC,CSARAGLAYEQYF
TRBJ2-3,TRBV20-1,.,.,TGCAGTGCCAGGTCGCCAAGCACCACAGATACGCAGTATTTT,CSARSPSTTDTQYF
TRBJ1-1,TRBV18,.,TRBD1,TGTGCCAGCTCACCTAATATGAGGACAGGCCGGGACACTGAAGCTTTCTTT,CASSPNMRTGRDTEAFF
TRBJ2-2,TRBV7-9,few,.,TGTGCCAGCAGCTTAATCGCCGAGCTGTTTTTT,CASSLIAELFF
TRBJ2-4,TRBV3-1,many,.,TGTGCCAGCAGCCAAGATACAGGGCCAGGGGACATTCAGTACTTC,CASSQDTGPGDIQYF
TRBJ2-7,TRBV20-1,.,.,TGCAGTGCTAGAAATCAGAGGATGCAGTACTTC,CSARNQRMQYF
TRBJ2-3,TRBV15,few,.,TGTGCCACCAGCCCCCACACCTGGGGTAGCCCCCACCGCGCAGATACGCAGTATTTT,CATSPHTWGSPHRADTQYF
TRBJ1-1,TRBV5-1,.,.,TGCGCCAGCAGCTTACTTGGCGGGGAGAACACTGAAGCTTTCTTT,CASSLLGGENTEAFF
TRBJ1-2,TRBV3-1,few,.,TGTGCCAGCAGCCAAGATGCATTCGTCCGTGGCTACACCTTC,CASSQDAFVRGYTF
TRBJ2-1,TRBV28,few,TRBD2,TGTGCCAGCAGTTTAACCAGCGGGGGGGCCACTGAGCAGTTCTTC,CASSLTSGGATEQFF
TRBJ1-2,TRBV29-1,few,.,TGCAGCGCTGGGAGCACCTATGGCTACACCTTC,CSAGSTYGYTF
TRBJ1-2,TRBV20-1,few,.,TGCAGTGCTAGAGATTGGACAGTCTATGGCTACACCTTC,CSARDWTVYGYTF
TRBJ2-6,TRBV12-3/TRBV12-4,.,.,TGTGCCAGCAGGCAGGGGACTGGGGCCAACGTCCTGACTTTC,CASRQGTGANVLTF
TRBJ2-1,TRBV9,few,.,TGTGCCAGCAGCGTCTCTAGGCTCTCCTACAATGAGCAGTTCTTC,CASSVSRLSYNEQFF
TRBJ2-2,TRBV20-1,few,TRBD1,TGCAGTGCTCGGGGACAGGCGACGGACGGGGAGCTGTTTTTT,CSARGQATDGELFF
TRBJ1-2,TRBV7-2,.,.,TGTGCCAGCAGCGCAGACGGGAACTATGGCTACACCTTC,CASSADGNYGYTF
TRBJ2-3,TRBV20-1,few,.,TGCAGTGCTAGAGGGGGCCCGGCAGATACGCAGTATTTT,CSARGGPADTQYF
TRBJ2-3,TRBV7-2,.,.,TGTGCCAGCAGCCTAAGGGGGGGGGGAGATACGCAGTATTTT,CASSLRGGGDTQYF
TRBJ2-1,TRBV9,.,.,TGTGCCAGCAGCGTAGAGGACTACAATGAGCAGTTCTTC,CASSVEDYNEQFF
TRBJ2-1,TRBV7-3,.,TRBD2,TGTGCCAGCAGCCCAGGACTAGCGGTAAATGAGCAGTTCTTC,CASSPGLAVNEQFF
TRBJ2-5,TRBV4-3,few,TRBD1,TGCGCCAGCAGCCAAGATGGGACAGGGGGCGCAGAGACCCAGTACTTC,CASSQDGTGGAETQYF
TRBJ2-5,TRBV6-5,few,TRBD2,TGTGCCAGCAGTTACGGGAGGGGAAACCGAGAGACCCAGTACTTC,CASSYGRGNRETQYF
TRBJ2-1,TRBV19,.,TRBD2,TGTGCCAGTAGTACAGTAGCGGGGGGGCCCAATGAGCAGTTCTTC,CASSTVAGGPNEQFF
TRBJ1-5,TRBV28,.,.,TGTGCCAGCAGTTTACTGGGGATACTACCGCGTCAGCCCCAGCATTTT,CASSLLGILPRQPQHF
TRBJ2-3,TRBV24-1,many,TRBD2,TGTGCCACCAGTGATCCACTAGCGCTCGTTGGAGCAGATACGCAGTATTTT,CATSDPLALVGADTQYF
TRBJ2-3,TRBV18,.,.,TGTGCCAGCTCACCAGTCCGTTCCGGGGCAGATACGCAGTATTTT,CASSPVRSGADTQYF
TRBJ2-7,TRBV3-1,few,.,TGTGCCAGCAATAGCGGCTACGAGCAGTACTTC,CASNSGYEQYF